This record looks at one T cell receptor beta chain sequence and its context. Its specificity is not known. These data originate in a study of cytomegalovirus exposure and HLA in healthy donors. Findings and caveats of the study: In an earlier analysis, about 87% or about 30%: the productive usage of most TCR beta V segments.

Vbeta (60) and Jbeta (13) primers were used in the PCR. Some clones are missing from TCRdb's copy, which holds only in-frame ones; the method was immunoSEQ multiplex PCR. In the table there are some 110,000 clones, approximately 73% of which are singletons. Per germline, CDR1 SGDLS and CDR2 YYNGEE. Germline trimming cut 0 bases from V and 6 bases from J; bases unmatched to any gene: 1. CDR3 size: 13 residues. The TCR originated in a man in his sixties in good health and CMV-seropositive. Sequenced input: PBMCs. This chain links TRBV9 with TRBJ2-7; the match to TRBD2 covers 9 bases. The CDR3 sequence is CASSVGGGGEQYF. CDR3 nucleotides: TGTGCCAGCAGCGTAGGCGGGGGGGGCGAGCAGTACTTC. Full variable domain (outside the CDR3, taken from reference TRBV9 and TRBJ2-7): DSGVTQTPKHLITATGQRVTLRCSPRSGDLSVYWYQQSLDQGLQFLIQYYNGEERAKGNILERFSAQQFPDLHSELNLSSLELGDSALYFCASSVGGGGEQYFGPGTRLTVT.